This T cell receptor (beta chain) was recovered during a study of T cells in Graves' hyperthyroidism and ophthalmopathy. Points from the study as a whole: Ophthalmopathy was told apart from stable hyperthyroidism by a 13 V-J model.

At least ten counts were recorded for this clonotype. Its antigen is undetermined. Deletions cut 4 bases from V and 4 bases from J, with 10 bases between. The CDR3 runs 13 residues. The CDR3 regions of TCR beta were amplified from RNA transcripts. HTBI primers were employed in a first-round RT-PCR of the TCR CDR3. In TCRdb, the multiplex PCR reads were re-called with MiXCR into one record per CDR3 protein. Here the sample spans hundreds of thousands of distinct CDR3 sequences, approximately 14% being singletons. Source material: blood. This sequence joins TRBV12-3 or TRBV12-4 and TRBJ1-1; the D gene is possibly TRBD1 (5 bases). The source is a woman between 40 and 50 years old with Graves' hyperthyroidism. DNA of the CDR3: TGTGCCAGCAGTTCCAGGGTGGGCACTGAAGCTTTCTTT. Translating it yields CASSSRVGTEAFF.